A single sample is the source of the 3 T cell receptor beta chains below, sequenced in a study of OX40 agonist ivuxolimab in advanced cancers. This table comes from immunoSEQ multiplex PCR, and its TCRdb copy is limited to in-frame clones, with some not included. Of around 78,000 clones in the sample, 87% are singletons; the top ten hold roughly 0.26%. The sequenced sample was CD4+ or CD8+ T cells sorted from blood, obtained in a trial of the OX40 agonist ivuxolimab. These receptors were collected from an adult with an advanced solid tumor such as melanoma, head and neck, liver or kidney cancer.

This chain uses TRBV7-9 with TRBJ1-2; weak D call: TRBD1 (6 bases). The CDR3 runs to 15 residues. Germline V lookup: CDR1 SEHNR, CDR2 FQNEAQ (reference sequence). Trimming left V 4 bases short and J 7 bases short, with 19 bases between. This CDR3 reads CASSSINGGGSGYTF. DNA for the CDR3: TGTGCCAGCAGCTCTATAAACGGGGGCGGGAGTGGCTACACCTTC. Variable domain in full (rest from reference TRBV7-9 and TRBJ1-2): DTGVSQNPRHKITKRGQNVTFRCDPISEHNRLYWYRQTLGQGPEFLTYFQNEAQLEKSRLLSDRFSAERPKGSFSTLEIQRTEQGDSAMYLCASSSINGGGSGYTFGSGTRLTVV.

This rearrangement joins TRBV4-2 to TRBJ1-1; no clear D gene. The CDR3 runs to 13 residues. With 4 bases removed from V and 4 bases from J, the gap between germline ends came to 10 bases. The germline CDR1 and CDR2 sequences are LGHNA and YNFKEQ. The CDR3 DNA is TGTGCCAGCAGCCTAGCTCGGGGCACTGAAGCTTTCTTT. It encodes CASSLARGTEAFF.

There are a few counts of this clone. V gene TRBV7-3 combines with J gene TRBJ1-5; D gene uncertain. V dropped 2 bases and J dropped 3 bases, with 5 bases sitting between them. The length of the CDR3 is 13 residues. Germline CDR1 reads SGHTA; CDR2 reads FQGTGA. CDR3 in amino acids: CASSLGPNQPQHF. The DNA of the CDR3 is TGTGCCAGCAGCTTAGGTCCCAATCAGCCCCAGCATTTT.